Listed below are T cell receptor beta chains from one sample, sequenced in a study of T cell responses to AZD1222 COVID-19 vaccine. Measured with immunoSEQ multiplex PCR; TCRdb has only the in-frame clones, and not every one. The sample shows 90,000 to 150,000 clones, around nine tenths of them seen only once. Sequencing was performed on peripheral blood, taken 28 days after the second dose of the MenACWY control vaccine. These receptors all come from an adult who received the MenACWY meningococcal vaccine as a control. CDR3s include the opening cysteine and the closing phenylalanine or tryptophan. A D gene is named only where the DNA matches it firmly. The size of a clone is reported for some rows only, either as once, few or many, or as a class for expanded clones.

J | V | size | D | CDR3 | DNA
TRBJ2-3 | TRBV13 | . | . | CASSPGLAARGLPHSTDTQYF | TGTGCCAGCAGCCCGGGCCTAGCAGCCCGGGGGCTACCCCATAGCACAGATACGCAGTATTTT
TRBJ1-2 | TRBV12-5 | once | . | CASAITGTTRHYGYTF | TGTGCTAGTGCCATTACCGGGACAACCAGGCACTATGGCTACACCTTC
TRBJ2-3 | TRBV7-8 | . | . | CASSIPLGADTQYF | TGTGCCAGCAGCATTCCCCTTGGGGCAGATACGCAGTATTTT
TRBJ1-4 | TRBV4-3 | once | TRBD1 | CASSQGDRMATNEKLFF | TGCGCCAGCAGCCAAGGGGACAGAATGGCAACTAATGAAAAACTGTTTTTT
TRBJ1-1 | TRBV28 | . | TRBD1 | CASSSQGPLPNTEAFF | TGTGCCAGCAGTTCACAGGGGCCGCTACCGAACACTGAAGCTTTCTTT
TRBJ1-3 | TRBV28 | . | TRBD1 | CASTFRQGMGGNTIYF | TGTGCCAGCACCTTCAGACAGGGGATGGGTGGAAACACCATATATTTT
TRBJ2-5 | TRBV6-1 | . | . | CASSELAGDQETQYF | TGTGCCAGCAGTGAATTGGCAGGGGATCAAGAGACCCAGTACTTC
TRBJ2-7 | TRBV30 | . | TRBD2 | CAWSERDYYEQYF | TGTGCCTGGAGCGAGCGGGATTACTACGAGCAGTACTTC
TRBJ2-3 | TRBV5-1 | . | TRBD2 | CASSGEGSGSTDTQYF | TGCGCCAGCAGCGGGGAGGGTAGCGGTAGCACAGATACGCAGTATTTT
TRBJ2-1 | TRBV20-1 | . | . | CSAARDEQFF | TGCAGTGCTGCACGGGATGAGCAGTTCTTC
TRBJ2-3 | TRBV12-3/TRBV12-4 | . | . | CASTGGDTQYF | TGTGCCAGCACCGGGGGAGATACGCAGTATTTT